These 7 T cell receptor beta chains originate from one sample sequenced in a study of T cells expressing NK-cell markers. TCRdb re-called the 5' RACE reads and catalogs CDR3 proteins one per entry, DNA excluded. The sample's table shows about 380,000 distinct CDR3 sequences. Sequencing was carried out using blood T cells: a sorted CD56 or NKG2C T cell subset, CD4+ or CD8+ T cells, or bulk PBMC T cells (not recorded which). These receptors originate from a man aged 18-69 years in good health.

V usage is TRBV5-1 and J usage is TRBJ1-1. The CDR3 has 16 amino acids. CDR1 and CDR2 from the germline V gene are SGHRS and YFSETQ. The chain's CDR3 is CASSSLAGFMNTEAFF.

The chain carries TRBV18 and TRBJ2-5; TCRdb lists TRBD1, though no DNA is available to test this call. Germline V lookup: CDR1 KGHSH, CDR2 LQKENI. This CDR3 is 15 amino acids long. The CDR3 spells CASSRFEAGQETQYF.

The rearrangement uses TRBV6-1 and TRBJ2-7; checking the TCRdb D call of TRBD2 is not possible without DNA. The CDR3 is 14 residues long. Germline V CDR1 and CDR2: MNHNS, SASEGT. The CDR3 loop reads CASSGGGSFNEQYF.

V gene TRBV7-8 combines with J gene TRBJ2-7; the D gene TCRdb calls, TRBD1, cannot be checked with no DNA. The CDR3 sequence is 14 residues long. CDR1 SGHVS and CDR2 FQNEAQ come from the germline V gene. The CDR3 here is CASSFLTGSNEQYF.

The chain employs TRBV5-1 and TRBJ1-3. The CDR3 runs to 13 residues. In germline, CDR1 is SGHRS, CDR2 YFSETQ. The CDR3 spells CASSLYLGNTIYF. Supplemented by reference TRBV5-1 and TRBJ1-3, the full variable domain reads KAGVTQTPRYLIKTRGQQVTLSCSPISGHRSVSWYQQTPGQGLQFLFEYFSETQRNKGNFPGRFSGRQFSNSRSEMNVSTLELGDSALYLCASSLYLGNTIYFGEGSWLTVV.

The chain joins TRBV6-1 to TRBJ2-7; TCRdb outputs TRBD1, but without DNA this stays unchecked. CDR1 is MNHNS, CDR2 SASEGT, per germline. This CDR3 contains 14 residues. The CDR3 loop reads CASSDQGRTYEQYF.

The chain joins TRBV20-1 to TRBJ2-5; there is no DNA to check the TCRdb D call of TRBD2. Per the germline V gene, CDR1 is DFQATT and CDR2 is SNEGSKA (reference sequence). The CDR3 runs to 18 residues. The chain's CDR3 is CSARWASGGAGKRETQYF.